These 3 T cell receptor beta chains originate from one sample sequenced in a study of OX40 agonist ivuxolimab in advanced cancers. Some clones are missing from TCRdb's copy, which holds only in-frame ones; the method was immunoSEQ multiplex PCR. The top ten clones hold roughly 3.4% of a sample with about 61,000 clones, roughly 87% of them seen once. The specimen was CD4+ or CD8+ T cells sorted from blood, collected in a trial of the OX40 agonist ivuxolimab. The receptors shown here come from an adult with an advanced solid tumor such as melanoma, head and neck, liver or kidney cancer.

This clone was seen just once. The genes are TRBV6-1 and TRBJ2-4; 8 nucleotides match TRBD1. J lost 1 base, V lost 4 bases, and 6 bases had no gene match. CDR3 length equals 16 residues. Germline values: CDR1 MNHNS, CDR2 SASEGT. The DNA for the CDR3 is TGTGCCAGCAGTGTAGCATCAGGGGGCGCCAAAAACATTCAGTACTTC. Its protein is CASSVASGGAKNIQYF.

This sequence joins TRBV10-3 and TRBJ2-1, with a tentative D call TRBD1 (7 bases). Germline lookup yields CDR1 ENHRY and CDR2 SYGVKD. This CDR3 is built from 14 residues. Trimming took 6 bases from V and 8 from J, leaving 17 bases between them. DNA for the CDR3: TGTGCCATCAGAGTGAGCGGAGGGGGCCATGAGCAGTTCTTC. Translating it yields CAIRVSGGGHEQFF.

The gene calls are TRBV6-6 and TRBJ2-7; a possible D gene is TRBD1 (6 bases). V lost 2 bases to trimming and J lost 3 bases, with 11 bases between them. The CDR3 consists of 14 residues. Per germline, CDR1 MNHNY and CDR2 SVGAGI (reference sequence). This CDR3 reads CASSYAGAFYEQYF. The CDR3 DNA reads as TGTGCCAGCAGTTACGCAGGGGCTTTCTACGAGCAGTACTTC.